The 16 T cell receptor beta chains below all came from one sample that was sequenced in a study of T cell changes during pregnancy in multiple sclerosis. Measured with immunoSEQ multiplex PCR; TCRdb has only the in-frame clones, and not every one. The sample records 50,000 or so clones, 92% being singletons. Material: CD4+ T cells from peripheral blood mononuclear cells, obtained in the third trimester of pregnancy. Source of these receptors: a female donor with multiple sclerosis, enrolled in a pregnancy study.

The CDR3 loop reads CAWKYSNTEAFF. CDR3 sequence (DNA): TGTGCCTGGAAGTACTCGAACACTGAAGCTTTCTTT. The chain carries TRBV30 and TRBJ1-1; D ambiguous. Trimming removed 4 bases at V and 1 base at J, with 7 bases between. CDR1 is GTSNPN, CDR2 SVGIG, per germline (reference sequence). The CDR3 spans 12 residues.

The V gene is TRBV30, the J gene TRBJ2-3, with D possibly matching TRBD2 (6 bases). Trimming cost V 5 bases and J 5 bases, with 17 bases left between them. The CDR3 covers 14 residues. Germline V lookup: CDR1 GTSNPN, CDR2 SVGIG (reference sequence). The CDR3 is CAWSRTNPLDTQYF. The CDR3 DNA reads TGTGCCTGGTCTAGGACTAACCCCTTAGATACGCAGTATTTT.

The chain is built from TRBV13 and TRBJ2-7, with 8 bases fitting TRBD1. The germline gives CDR1 PRHDT, CDR2 FYEKMQ (reference sequence). The CDR3 length is 14 residues. The trim removed 4 bases at V and 9 bases at J, leaving 11 bases unmatched. For the CDR3, the DNA is TGTGCCAGCAGCTCAGGGGGACAGGTTTCTATGCAGTACTTC. It is translated as CASSSGGQVSMQYF.

The chain has TRBV6-1 and TRBJ2-1; TRBD2 might be the D (7 bases). Trimming removed 8 bases at V and 3 bases at J, with 26 bases between. Germline values: CDR1 MNHNS, CDR2 SASEGT. CDR3 length: 18 residues. CDR3 residues: CASGGLRGGGVSYNEQFF. CDR3 bases: TGTGCCAGCGGTGGTCTTCGGGGCGGGGGCGTAAGCTACAATGAGCAGTTCTTC.

The chain's CDR3 is CASSAGGRGSNSPLHF. The CDR3 nucleotides read TGTGCCAGCAGCGCGGGGGGCAGGGGTAGTAATTCACCCCTCCACTTT. This rearrangement joins TRBV5-4 to TRBJ1-6, with D possibly TRBD1 on 6 matching bases. V gave up 4 bases and J gave up 6 bases, with 17 bases separating them. The CDR3 spans 16 residues. From germline, CDR1 is SGHNT and CDR2 YYREEE (reference sequence).

The V and J genes are TRBV6-5 and TRBJ1-1; the D is unclear. The V and J ends lost 0 bases and 0 bases respectively, with 5 bases between them. CDR1 and CDR2 from the germline V gene are MNHEY and SVGAGI. This CDR3 is built from 14 residues. CDR3 DNA sequence: TGTGCCAGCAGTTACTCGCGGTTGAACACTGAAGCTTTCTTT. Encoded protein: CASSYSRLNTEAFF.

This chain links TRBV29-1 with TRBJ2-7; D not certain. CDR3 length: 11 amino acids. V shed 5 bases and J shed 6 bases, with 11 bases lying between them. In germline, CDR1 is SQVTM, CDR2 ANQGSEA. CDR3 in amino acids: CSVYFVSEQYF. The CDR3 DNA follows: TGCAGCGTTTATTTTGTGAGCGAGCAGTACTTC.

V is TRBV9 and J is TRBJ2-2; D possibly corresponds to TRBD1 (6 bases). Looked up from germline, CDR1 is SGDLS and CDR2 is YYNGEE. CDR3 size: 14 residues. Trimming left V 5 bases short and J 1 base short, with 9 bases between. CDR3 residues: CASRRGQNTGELFF. CDR3 coding DNA: TGTGCCAGCAGGAGGGGACAGAACACCGGGGAGCTGTTTTTT.

This clone is a singleton in its sample. This rearrangement joins TRBV27 to TRBJ1-3, with D tentatively TRBD1 (5 bases). The V gene's germline CDR1 is MNHEY and CDR2 SMNVEV (reference sequence). The CDR3 has 14 amino acids. Trimming removed 4 bases at V and 2 bases at J, with 9 bases between. CDR3 in DNA: TGTGCCAGCAGTTCCGGGGGTCCTGGAAACACCATATATTTT. The encoded protein is CASSSGGPGNTIYF.

The V and J genes are TRBV4-3 and TRBJ2-2, with TRBD2 identical over 12 bases. The CDR3 is 16 amino acids. Germline V gene lookup returns CDR1 LGHNA and CDR2 YSLEER. V dropped 0 bases and J dropped 6; count of bases not matched to a gene: 2. Here the CDR3 reads CASSQDPSGGAGELFF. The CDR3 nucleotides read TGCGCCAGCAGCCAAGACCCTAGCGGGGGGGCCGGGGAGCTGTTTTTT.

The rearrangement uses TRBV7-9 and TRBJ1-3; 9 bases match TRBD1. Germline CDR1 SEHNR, CDR2 FQNEAQ (reference sequence). V lost 11 bases and J lost 0; bases outside the gene matches: 20. This CDR3 contains 19 residues. The CDR3 coding sequence is TGTGCCGCCCTTGAACCGGGACAGGGAACAAAAGCCTCTGGAAACACCATATATTTT. This sequence encodes CAALEPGQGTKASGNTIYF.

The V call is TRBV7-9, the J call TRBJ1-2; 7 nucleotides agree with TRBD1. Trimming cost V 3 bases and J 4 bases; bases outside gene matches: 8. The CDR3 has 15 amino acids. Per the germline V gene, CDR1 is SEHNR and CDR2 is FQNEAQ (reference sequence). CDR3 amino acids: CASSFTPTGAYGYTF. CDR3 nucleotides: TGTGCCAGCAGCTTCACACCAACAGGGGCCTATGGCTACACCTTC.

The chain has TRBV30 and TRBJ1-2, with D perhaps matching TRBD1 (5 bases). CDR3 length: 10 amino acids. Germline V lookup: CDR1 GTSNPN, CDR2 SVGIG (reference sequence). V gave up 7 bases and J gave up 7 bases, with 10 bases separating them. The DNA for the CDR3 is TGTGCCTTTTGGGGCGGTGGCTACACCTTC. It encodes CAFWGGGYTF.

The rearrangement joins TRBV9 to TRBJ2-1; 10 nucleotides match TRBD2. This CDR3 contains 16 residues. V shed 1 base, J shed 5 bases, and the junction held 6 bases outside the gene matches. Germline V CDR1 and CDR2: SGDLS, YYNGEE. CDR3 in amino acids: CASSVTASGGHNEQFF. Written as DNA, the CDR3 is TGTGCCAGCAGCGTAACGGCTAGCGGGGGCCACAATGAGCAGTTCTTC.

This sequence joins TRBV2 and TRBJ1-2; the match to TRBD1 covers 8 bases. The CDR3 contains 14 residues. Germline trimming cut 1 base from V and 4 bases from J; bases unmatched to any gene: 2. In germline, CDR1 is SNHLY, CDR2 FYNNEI. In DNA, the CDR3 is TGTGCCAGCAGTGAAGGGACAGGGTTCTATGGCTACACCTTC. Translation gives CASSEGTGFYGYTF.

The V call is TRBV19, the J call TRBJ1-4; no firm D call. Germline V CDR1 and CDR2: LNHDA, SQIVND (reference sequence). With 1 base removed from V and 5 bases from J, the gap between germline ends came to 11 bases. The CDR3 runs to 15 residues. CDR3 loop: CASSIVRGQNEKLFF. The CDR3 region has the DNA TGTGCCAGTAGTATAGTCAGAGGCCAAAATGAAAAACTGTTTTTT.